This T cell receptor (beta chain) was captured in a study of blood T cell repertoires in COVID-19. Turning to the study itself: Samples representing acute and convalescent COVID-19 were sourced from the United States, Italy and Spain.

Allocation to cohorts depended on clinical history reported by the participants. The germline V gene has CDR1 SQVTM and CDR2 ANQGSEA. This CDR3 comprises 14 residues. V dropped 5 bases and J dropped 1 base, with 14 bases sitting between them. Per the study methods: Counts of nucleated cells, estimated from reference gene primer amplification, were obtained. Sequenced by immunoSEQ multiplex PCR; TCRdb stores in-frame clones only, minus some. The V and J calls and the clone size are those of that table, but D and trimming were determined from the DNA. Among about 240,000 clones listed, around 89% were seen once.

Sequenced sample: PBMCs or T cells enriched from blood (not recorded which). The receptor's source is a woman aged 30 to 39 who had recovered from COVID-19. This chain uses TRBV29-1 with TRBJ1-1; D may be TRBD1 (5 bases). CDR3 DNA sequence: TGCAGCGTTCTTGGTACAGGAAGGAACACTGAAGCTTTCTTT. Residues: CSVLGTGRNTEAFF.